This TCR beta chain was profiled in a study of technical replicates of blood from several donors. This table comes from immunoSEQ multiplex PCR, and its TCRdb copy is limited to in-frame clones, with some not included. The data show some 78,000 clones, around 94% seen once. This CDR3 comprises 18 residues. V lost 2 bases and J lost 6; bases outside the gene matches: 14. The V gene's germline CDR1 is SGHAT and CDR2 FQNNGV. This receptor was taken from a human donor in good health. This chain links TRBV11-2 with TRBJ2-2; 8 bases fit TRBD2. Material: T cells isolated from PBMCs. As DNA, the CDR3 is TGTGCCAGCAGCTTATTGGGGATCCTAGCGGGCGAAGCCGGGGAGCTGTTTTTT. This sequence encodes CASSLLGILAGEAGELFF. The full variable domain, in which reference TRBV11-2 and TRBJ2-2 provide the parts outside the CDR3, is EAGVAQSPRYKIIEKRQSVAFWCNPISGHATLYWYQQILGQGPKLLIQFQNNGVVDDSQLPKDRFSAERLKGVDSTLKIQPAKLEDSAVYLCASSLLGILAGEAGELFFGEGSRLTVL.